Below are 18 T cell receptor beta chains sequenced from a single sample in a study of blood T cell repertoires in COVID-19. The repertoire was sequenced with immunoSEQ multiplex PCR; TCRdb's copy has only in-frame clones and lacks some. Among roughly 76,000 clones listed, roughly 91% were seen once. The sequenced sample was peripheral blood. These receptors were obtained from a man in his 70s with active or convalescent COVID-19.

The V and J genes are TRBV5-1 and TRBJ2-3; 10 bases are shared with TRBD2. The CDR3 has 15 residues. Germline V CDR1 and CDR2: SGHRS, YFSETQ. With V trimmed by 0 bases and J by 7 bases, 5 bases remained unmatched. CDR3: CASSLDSGRQNTQYF. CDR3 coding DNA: TGCGCCAGCAGCTTGGATAGCGGGAGGCAGAATACGCAGTATTTT.

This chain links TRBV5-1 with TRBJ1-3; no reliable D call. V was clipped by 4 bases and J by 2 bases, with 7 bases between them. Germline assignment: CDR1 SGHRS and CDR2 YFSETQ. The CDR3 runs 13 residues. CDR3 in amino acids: CASSAGTGNTIYF. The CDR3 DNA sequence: TGCGCCAGCAGCGCGGGCACTGGAAACACCATATATTTT.

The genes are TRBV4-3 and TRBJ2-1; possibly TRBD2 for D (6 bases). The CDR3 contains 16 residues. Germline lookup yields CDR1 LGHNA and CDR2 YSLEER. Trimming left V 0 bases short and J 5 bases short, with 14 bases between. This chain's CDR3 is CASSQDPRGNNNEQFF. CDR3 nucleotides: TGCGCCAGCAGCCAAGATCCGCGCGGGAACAACAATGAGCAGTTCTTC.

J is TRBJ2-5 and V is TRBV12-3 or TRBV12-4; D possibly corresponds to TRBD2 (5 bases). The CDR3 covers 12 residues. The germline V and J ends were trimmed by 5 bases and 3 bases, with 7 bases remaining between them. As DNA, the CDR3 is TGTGCCAGCAGTACTAGGGAAGAGACCCAGTACTTC. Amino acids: CASSTREETQYF.

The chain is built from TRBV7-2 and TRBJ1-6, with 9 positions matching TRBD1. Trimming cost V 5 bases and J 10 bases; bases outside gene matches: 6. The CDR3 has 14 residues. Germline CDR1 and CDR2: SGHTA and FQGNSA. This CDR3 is CASSTRQGDSPLHF. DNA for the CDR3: TGTGCCAGCAGCACTCGACAGGGGGACTCACCCCTCCACTTT.

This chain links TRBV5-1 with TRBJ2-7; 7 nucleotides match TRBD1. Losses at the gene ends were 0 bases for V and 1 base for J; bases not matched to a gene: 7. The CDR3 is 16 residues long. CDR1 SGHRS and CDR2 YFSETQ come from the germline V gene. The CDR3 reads CASSLVVGQPSYEQYF. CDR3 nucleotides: TGCGCCAGCAGCTTGGTGGTGGGACAGCCTTCCTACGAGCAGTACTTC. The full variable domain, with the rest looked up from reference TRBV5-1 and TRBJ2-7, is KAGVTQTPRYLIKTRGQQVTLSCSPISGHRSVSWYQQTPGQGLQFLFEYFSETQRNKGNFPGRFSGRQFSNSRSEMNVSTLELGDSALYLCASSLVVGQPSYEQYFGPGTRLTVT.

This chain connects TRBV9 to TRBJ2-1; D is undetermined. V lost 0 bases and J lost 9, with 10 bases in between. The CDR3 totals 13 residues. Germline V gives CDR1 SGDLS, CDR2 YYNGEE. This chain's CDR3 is CASSVGLGSEQFF. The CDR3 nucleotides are TGTGCCAGCAGCGTAGGGCTAGGTAGTGAGCAGTTCTTC.

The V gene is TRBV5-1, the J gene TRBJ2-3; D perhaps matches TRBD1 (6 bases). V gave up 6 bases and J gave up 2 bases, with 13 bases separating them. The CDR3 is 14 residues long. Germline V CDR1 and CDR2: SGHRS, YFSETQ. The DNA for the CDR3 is TGCGCCAGCAACCAGGGGCCTGTCACAGATACGCAGTATTTT. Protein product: CASNQGPVTDTQYF. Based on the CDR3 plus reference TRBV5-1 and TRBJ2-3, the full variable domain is KAGVTQTPRYLIKTRGQQVTLSCSPISGHRSVSWYQQTPGQGLQFLFEYFSETQRNKGNFPGRFSGRQFSNSRSEMNVSTLELGDSALYLCASNQGPVTDTQYFGPGTRLTVL.

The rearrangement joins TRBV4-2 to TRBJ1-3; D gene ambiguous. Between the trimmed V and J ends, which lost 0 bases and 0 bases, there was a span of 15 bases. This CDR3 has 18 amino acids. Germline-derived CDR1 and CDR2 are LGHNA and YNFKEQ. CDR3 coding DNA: TGTGCCAGCAGCCAAGATCTGGTGGCTCGCCTCTCTGGAAACACCATATATTTT. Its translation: CASSQDLVARLSGNTIYF.

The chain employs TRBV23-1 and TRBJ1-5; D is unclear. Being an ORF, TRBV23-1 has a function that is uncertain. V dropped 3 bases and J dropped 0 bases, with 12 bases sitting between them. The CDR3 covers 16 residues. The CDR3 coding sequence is TGCGCCAGCAGTCATCCTACAGAGTATAGCAATCAGCCCCAGCATTTT. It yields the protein CASSHPTEYSNQPQHF.

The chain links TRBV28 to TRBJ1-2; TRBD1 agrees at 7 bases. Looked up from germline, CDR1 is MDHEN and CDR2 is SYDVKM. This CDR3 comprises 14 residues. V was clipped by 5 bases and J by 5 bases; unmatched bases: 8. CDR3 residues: CASSLGQEVYGYTF. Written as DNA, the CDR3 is TGTGCCAGCAGTCTCGGACAGGAGGTTTATGGCTACACCTTC.

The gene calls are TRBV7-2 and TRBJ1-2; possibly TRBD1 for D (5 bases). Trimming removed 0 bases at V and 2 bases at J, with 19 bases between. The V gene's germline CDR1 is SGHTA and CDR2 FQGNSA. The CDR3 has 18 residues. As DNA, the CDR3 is TGTGCCAGCAGCTTAGCCTTTTTCGCGGGTGGGGGGAACTATGGCTACACCTTC. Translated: CASSLAFFAGGGNYGYTF.

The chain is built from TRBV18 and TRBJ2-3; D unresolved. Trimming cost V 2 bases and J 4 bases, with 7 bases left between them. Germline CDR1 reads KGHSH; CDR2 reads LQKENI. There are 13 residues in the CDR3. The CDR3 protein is CASSPGGADTQYF. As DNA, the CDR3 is TGTGCCAGCTCACCAGGTGGAGCAGATACGCAGTATTTT.

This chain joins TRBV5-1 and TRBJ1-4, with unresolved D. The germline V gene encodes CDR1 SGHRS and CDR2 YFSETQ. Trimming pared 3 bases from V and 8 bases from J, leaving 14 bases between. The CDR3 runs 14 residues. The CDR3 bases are TGCGCCAGCAGCTCTTTGGGCCTTGGGGAAAAACTGTTTTTT. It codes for CASSSLGLGEKLFF. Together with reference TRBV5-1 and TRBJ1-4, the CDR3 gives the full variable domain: KAGVTQTPRYLIKTRGQQVTLSCSPISGHRSVSWYQQTPGQGLQFLFEYFSETQRNKGNFPGRFSGRQFSNSRSEMNVSTLELGDSALYLCASSSLGLGEKLFFGSGTQLSVL.

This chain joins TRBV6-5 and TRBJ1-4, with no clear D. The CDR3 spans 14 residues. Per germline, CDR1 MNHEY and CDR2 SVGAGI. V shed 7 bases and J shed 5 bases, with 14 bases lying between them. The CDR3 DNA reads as TGTGCCAGCACCGGCGGAGGGTTGAATGAAAAACTGTTTTTT. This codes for CASTGGGLNEKLFF.

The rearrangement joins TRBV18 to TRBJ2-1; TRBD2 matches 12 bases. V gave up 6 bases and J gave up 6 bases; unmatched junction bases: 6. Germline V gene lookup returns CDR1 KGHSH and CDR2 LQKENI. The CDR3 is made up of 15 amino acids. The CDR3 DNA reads TGTGCCAGCTCCGCGACTAGCGGGAGATTCAATGAGCAGTTCTTC. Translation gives CASSATSGRFNEQFF.

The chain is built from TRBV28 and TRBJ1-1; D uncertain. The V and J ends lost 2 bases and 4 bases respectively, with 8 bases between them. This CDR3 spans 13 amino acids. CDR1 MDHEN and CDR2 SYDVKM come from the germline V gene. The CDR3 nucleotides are TGTGCCAGCAGTTTAGCTGGAGGCACTGAAGCTTTCTTT. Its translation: CASSLAGGTEAFF.

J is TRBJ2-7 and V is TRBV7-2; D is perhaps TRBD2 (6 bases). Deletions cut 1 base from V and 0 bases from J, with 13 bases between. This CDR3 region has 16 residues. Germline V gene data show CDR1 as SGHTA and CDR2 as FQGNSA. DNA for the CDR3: TGTGCCAGCAGCTTAGGAGGTAGCGGATTCTCCTACGAGCAGTACTTC. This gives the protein CASSLGGSGFSYEQYF.